Shown below are 14 T cell receptor beta chains from a single sample sequenced in a study of cytomegalovirus exposure and HLA in healthy donors. Sequenced by immunoSEQ multiplex PCR; TCRdb stores in-frame clones only, minus some. This sample has 80,000 to 95,000 clones; approximately 96% occur once, and the top ten carry about 1.3%. The sequenced sample was PBMCs. All receptors come from a young woman in good health and CMV-seronegative.

This clone is a singleton in its sample. The rearrangement joins TRBV19 to TRBJ2-1, with D unresolved. This CDR3 is built from 17 residues. The V gene lost 1 base and the J gene lost 6 bases, with 19 bases spanning the gap. Germline V gives CDR1 LNHDA, CDR2 SQIVND (reference sequence). CDR3 in amino acids: CASSIGVAYTYGNEQFF. CDR3 nucleotide sequence: TGTGCCAGTAGTATAGGGGTAGCATATACCTATGGCAATGAGCAGTTCTTC. The variable domain in full, with the rest retrieved from reference TRBV19 and TRBJ2-1, is DGGITQSPKYLFRKEGQNVTLSCEQNLNHDAMYWYRQDPGQGLRLIYYSQIVNDFQKGDIAEGYSVSREKKESFPLTVTSAQKNPTAFYLCASSIGVAYTYGNEQFFGPGTRLTVL.

The chain has TRBV19 and TRBJ2-5; perhaps TRBD2 as D (7 bases). Germline values: CDR1 LNHDA, CDR2 SQIVND (reference sequence). This CDR3 has 13 amino acids. Trimming took 9 bases from V and 5 from J, leaving 16 bases between them. The CDR3 DNA follows: TGTGCCAGCCAGATCGGGGGGCAGGAGACCCAGTACTTC. Its protein is CASQIGGQETQYF.

J is TRBJ2-6 and V is TRBV7-6; perhaps TRBD2 as D (6 bases). Germline values: CDR1 SGHVS, CDR2 FNYEAQ. There are 14 residues in the CDR3. Trimming left V 3 bases short and J 8 bases short, with 11 bases between. The CDR3 bases are TGTGCCAGCAGCTTTTTGGCGGGGACCAACGTCCTGACTTTC. It specifies CASSFLAGTNVLTF.

The rearrangement links TRBV18 to TRBJ1-1; D gene unclear. CDR3 length: 12 amino acids. Germline values: CDR1 KGHSH, CDR2 LQKENI. Trimming stripped 2 bases from V and 8 bases from J, with 9 bases between. The CDR3 coding sequence is TGTGCCAGCTCACCATTTGTTAGCGAAGCTTTCTTT. Translation gives CASSPFVSEAFF.

The J gene is TRBJ2-7, the V gene TRBV7-8; 10 bases align to TRBD1. The length of the CDR3 is 16 residues. The V gene's germline CDR1 is SGHVS and CDR2 FQNEAQ. V trimming: 1 base; J trimming: 6 bases; junction bases outside the gene matches: 9. The DNA for the CDR3 is TGTGCCAGCAGCTTAGTGGTTCCGACAGGGGGCCTCGAGCAGTACTTC. Translation gives CASSLVVPTGGLEQYF.

V usage is TRBV6-6 and J usage is TRBJ2-3; 7 bases match TRBD1. Trimming removed 0 bases from V and 3 bases from J; junction bases left unmatched: 3. The CDR3 consists of 15 residues. Looked up from germline, CDR1 is MNHNY and CDR2 is SVGAGI (reference sequence). CDR3 residues: CASSYSTGKTDTQYF. For the CDR3, the DNA is TGTGCCAGCAGTTACTCGACAGGGAAAACAGATACGCAGTATTTT.

The J gene is TRBJ2-7, the V gene TRBV30; weak D call: TRBD1 (6 bases). The CDR3 length is 13 residues. Per germline, CDR1 GTSNPN and CDR2 SVGIG (reference sequence). V was trimmed by 3 bases and J by 3 bases, leaving 12 bases between them. CDR3 loop: CAWSPKQGYEQYF. In DNA, the CDR3 is TGTGCCTGGAGCCCCAAACAGGGCTACGAGCAGTACTTC. Together with reference TRBV30 and TRBJ2-7, the CDR3 gives the full variable domain: SQTIHQWPATLVQPVGSPLSLECTVEGTSNPNLYWYRQAAGRGLQLLFYSVGIGQISSEVPQNLSASRPQDRQFILSSKKLLLSDSGFYLCAWSPKQGYEQYFGPGTRLTVT.

The chain links TRBV11-3 to TRBJ2-7, with TRBD1 as a possible D gene (6 bases). The CDR3 has 13 amino acids. Germline V gives CDR1 SGHNT, CDR2 YENEEA. Trimming removed 5 bases at V and 1 base at J, with 9 bases between. The CDR3 DNA reads as TGTGCCAGCAGCGTAACAGGGTCCTACGAGCAGTACTTC. It specifies CASSVTGSYEQYF.

The chain links TRBV30 to TRBJ2-3; D may be TRBD2 (5 bases). Trimming shortened V by 0 bases and J by 0 bases, and 10 bases separated the two germline ends. The CDR3 loop spans 15 amino acids. From germline, CDR1 is GTSNPN and CDR2 SVGIG (reference sequence). CDR3 in amino acids: CAWSVPADSTDTQYF. The CDR3, as DNA: TGTGCCTGGAGTGTACCAGCGGATAGCACAGATACGCAGTATTTT.

The chain joins TRBV5-1 to TRBJ1-6, with 7 bases that match TRBD1. This CDR3 is 15 amino acids long. Germline assignment: CDR1 SGHRS and CDR2 YFSETQ. Losses at the gene ends were 0 bases for V and 8 bases for J; bases not matched to a gene: 5. The CDR3 bases are TGCGCCAGCAGCTTGGAGGGACAGAACTATTCACCCCTCCACTTT. It encodes CASSLEGQNYSPLHF.

The genes are TRBV6-5 and TRBJ2-5, with D possibly being TRBD1 (5 bases). This CDR3 has 14 amino acids. Germline V gene data show CDR1 as MNHEY and CDR2 as SVGAGI. V shed 1 base and J shed 4 bases, with 10 bases lying between them. CDR3 DNA sequence: TGTGCCAGCAGTTACTTCCCTAGGGGAGAGACCCAGTACTTC. Amino acid sequence: CASSYFPRGETQYF.

The rearrangement links TRBV7-9 to TRBJ2-3; possible D gene TRBD1, 5 bases. The CDR3 has 14 residues. The V end was cut by 8 bases, the J end by 7 bases, with 19 bases between. Looked up from germline, CDR1 is SEHNR and CDR2 is FQNEAQ (reference sequence). In DNA, the CDR3 is TGTGCCAGCTCAGCTTACCACCAGGGCAATACGCAGTATTTT. It encodes CASSAYHQGNTQYF.

The gene calls are TRBV5-1 and TRBJ2-7, with TRBD2 matching 9 bases. This CDR3 has 13 amino acids. V gave up 4 bases and J gave up 7 bases; unmatched junction bases: 6. Germline lookup yields CDR1 SGHRS and CDR2 YFSETQ. In nucleotides, the CDR3 is TGCGCCAGCAGCGCGGGAGGGCCGGGTGAGCAGTACTTC. Translated, it gives CASSAGGPGEQYF.

The V gene is TRBV4-2, the J gene TRBJ1-5; 8 nucleotides line up with TRBD1. V was clipped by 1 base and J by 7 bases; unmatched bases: 6. The length of the CDR3 is 15 residues. The germline CDR1 and CDR2 sequences are LGHNA and YNFKEQ. The CDR3 is CASSQVTGEFQPQHF. The CDR3 DNA reads as TGTGCCAGCAGCCAAGTGACAGGGGAATTCCAGCCCCAGCATTTT.